The source of this T cell receptor (beta chain) is a study of CD4 T cells in relation to SARS-CoV-2 and coronaviruses. Study-level points and caveats: Roughly 65% of donors had memory CD4+ clonotypes crossrecognizing SARS-CoV-2 and common cold coronavirus spike.

Uncultured naive and memory CD4+ T cells supplied DNA for deep TCR-beta sequencing. Some clones are missing from TCRdb's copy, which holds only in-frame ones; the method was immunoSEQ multiplex PCR. The table records about 38,000 clones, around 87% of them present only once. With respect to this clone: Its antigen is unidentified.

The length of the CDR3 is 16 residues. With 0 bases removed from V and 1 base from J, the gap between germline ends came to 12 bases. CD4 enrichment then naive enrichment separated naive from memory CD4+ cells. V is TRBV23-1 and J is TRBJ2-5; D possibly corresponds to TRBD1 (6 bases). TRBV23-1 qualifies as an ORF whose function is uncertain. Sequenced: memory CD4+ T cells from PBMCs. This clonotype originated in an adult with COVID-19. Here the CDR3 DNA reads TGCGCCAGCAGTCAATCCGTGGGGGCCCCCCAAGAGACCCAGTACTTC. This gives the protein CASSQSVGAPQETQYF.